The 11 T cell receptor beta chains listed next were all sequenced from one sample in a study of blood T cell repertoires in COVID-19. Using immunoSEQ multiplex PCR, the repertoire was profiled, and TCRdb retains in-frame clones only, with some absent. The sample lists approximately 260,000 clones, approximately 80% occurring once. The sequencing input was peripheral blood. These receptors were obtained from a woman in her forties with active or convalescent COVID-19.

CDR3 DNA: TGTGCCAGCAGCTTGACAGGGGATCAGCCCCAGCATTTT. Its translation: CASSLTGDQPQHF. The rearrangement joins TRBV5-5 to TRBJ1-5; 7 bases line up with TRBD1. J lost 5 bases, V lost 1 base, and 0 bases had no gene match. Looked up from germline, CDR1 is SGHKS and CDR2 is YYEKEE (reference sequence). CDR3 length: 13 amino acids.

DNA of the CDR3: TGCAGCGTAAGGGACAGGGTCCAAGAGACCCAGTACTTC. This sequence encodes CSVRDRVQETQYF. This rearrangement joins TRBV29-1 to TRBJ2-5; TRBD1 agrees at 9 bases. Germline V lookup: CDR1 SQVTM, CDR2 ANQGSEA. V shed 6 bases, J shed 1 base, and the junction held 3 bases outside the gene matches. The CDR3 extends over 13 amino acids.

This chain uses TRBV6-5 with TRBJ1-6, with unresolved D. This CDR3 comprises 15 residues. V was cut by 6 bases and J by 5 bases, with 14 bases left in between. Per germline, CDR1 MNHEY and CDR2 SVGAGI. Written as DNA, the CDR3 is TGTGCCAGCAGCCGTATGGCCCGGGATAATTCACCCCTCCACTTT. Its translation: CASSRMARDNSPLHF.

V and J are TRBV15 and TRBJ2-3, with 11 bases that match TRBD2. V lost 1 base and J lost 6; bases outside the gene matches: 9. There are 17 residues in the CDR3. Germline assignment: CDR1 LNHNV and CDR2 YYDKDF (reference sequence). The DNA for the CDR3 is TGTGCCACCAGCAGAGTAGGGCTAGCGGGGGGAGGGGATACGCAGTATTTT. Translating gives CATSRVGLAGGGDTQYF.

A remark on this clone: Relative to the germline gene, one junction end is altered; a read error may explain this. This chain joins TRBV7-9 and TRBJ1-6; weak D call: TRBD1 (5 bases). This CDR3 has 13 residues. The V gene's germline CDR1 is SEHNR and CDR2 FQNEAQ (reference sequence). CDR3: CASTLEGNSPLHF. The CDR3 DNA follows: TGTGCCAGCACCTTAGAGGGGAATTCACCCCTCCACTTT.

In its sample, this clone was seen a few times. This rearrangement joins TRBV27 to TRBJ1-4; a possible D gene is TRBD1 (6 bases). Germline CDR1 and CDR2: MNHEY and SMNVEV (reference sequence). The length of the CDR3 is 13 residues. The V end was cut by 6 bases, the J end by 7 bases, with 12 bases between. This CDR3 reads CASRWGGSEKLFF. The CDR3, as DNA: TGTGCCAGCAGGTGGGGGGGCAGTGAAAAACTGTTTTTT. The entire variable domain, with the rest obtained from reference TRBV27 and TRBJ1-4, is as follows: EAQVTQNPRYLITVTGKKLTVTCSQNMNHEYMSWYRQDPGLGLRQIYYSMNVEVTDKGDVPEGYKVSRKEKRNFPLILESPSPNQTSLYFCASRWGGSEKLFFGSGTQLSVL.

This clone was observed once. In DNA, the CDR3 is TGTGCCAGCAGCACTATTGGATCCTCGCGGGCAGATACGCAGTATTTT. Its protein product is CASSTIGSSRADTQYF. The chain couples TRBV9 to TRBJ2-3; a weak D match, TRBD2 (5 bases). Trimming shortened V by 4 bases and J by 4 bases, and 19 bases separated the two germline ends. The V gene's germline CDR1 is SGDLS and CDR2 YYNGEE. There are 16 residues in the CDR3.

J is TRBJ2-1 and V is TRBV5-4, with a weak D call TRBD2 (5 bases). V lost 0 bases and J 0 bases, leaving 7 bases between the germline ends. This CDR3 spans 15 amino acids. The germline CDR1 and CDR2 sequences are SGHNT and YYREEE (reference sequence). The CDR3 loop reads CASSLAGSSYNEQFF. Here the CDR3 DNA reads TGTGCCAGCAGCTTGGCGGGGAGCTCCTACAATGAGCAGTTCTTC.

The chain is built from TRBV11-2 and TRBJ2-3; a weak D match, TRBD1 (7 bases). Germline V gene sequence: CDR1 SGHAT, CDR2 FQNNGV. The V end was cut by 7 bases, the J end by 8 bases, with 10 bases between. The CDR3 is made up of 11 amino acids. As DNA, the CDR3 is TGTGCCAGCATCCAGGGGGGTACGCAGTATTTT. It yields the protein CASIQGGTQYF.

This clone was recorded a few times. The gene calls are TRBV9 and TRBJ1-3, with 7 positions matching TRBD1. V lost 1 base, J lost 4 bases, and 2 bases stayed unmatched. Germline V gives CDR1 SGDLS, CDR2 YYNGEE. The CDR3 runs to 14 residues. CDR3 sequence reads: CASSVQGEGNTIYF. As DNA, the CDR3 is TGTGCCAGCAGCGTACAGGGGGAAGGAAACACCATATATTTT.

This rearrangement joins TRBV28 to TRBJ2-2; D is ambiguous. Germline V gives CDR1 MDHEN, CDR2 SYDVKM. There are 13 residues in the CDR3. V was pared by 2 bases and J by 5 bases, with 6 bases between. CDR3 sequence (DNA): TGTGCCAGCAGTTTAATAGCAACCGGGGAGCTGTTTTTT. Amino acid sequence: CASSLIATGELFF.